This TCR beta chain appears in the sequencing data of a study of neurological immune-mediated disorders. Whole-study findings and limits: Phylogenetic grouping assigned the repertoires of 18 of 34 multiple sclerosis patients to a single related-CDR3 cluster, which may represent a signature. The highest TCR clonal expansion occurred in HTLV-1-associated myelopathy; multiple sclerosis fell below healthy controls.

The CDR3 runs to 16 residues. Trimming shortened V by 0 bases and J by 2 bases, and 14 bases separated the two germline ends. Germline lookup yields CDR1 LGHDT and CDR2 YNNKEL (reference sequence). MiXCR was run by TCRdb on the 5' RACE reads, yielding one entry per CDR3 protein. The sample lists tens of thousands of distinct CDR3 sequences, roughly 3.2% seen once, with 2.5% to 3% in the top ten. This clonotype has ten or more counts. What it recognizes is unknown. For the unsorted libraries, 2 million PBMCs stored at -80 C served as input. Sequenced input: PBMCs. The J gene is TRBJ2-7, the V gene TRBV3-1; possibly TRBD1 or TRBD2 for D (5 bases each). The TCR comes from a woman aged 45 to 65 with multiple sclerosis. The CDR3 region is CASSQDGTVAAYEQYF. The DNA for the CDR3 is TGTGCCAGCAGCCAAGATGGGACGGTCGCCGCCTACGAGCAGTACTTC.